The clone carrying this TCR beta chain showed up many times. Antigen specificity is unknown. TCRdb used MiXCR to call clones anew from the PCR reads. The table has approximately 16,000 clones, less than 30% seen once. The sample is drawn from a study of metastatic and nonmetastatic thyroid tumors. The entire patient cohort was treatment-naive prior to thyroid surgery. The study's findings and limits: Benign nodules reportedly had significantly lower TCR beta diversity than malignant thyroid tumors in blood and tumor.

The sequence derives from a male donor with papillary thyroid cancer or a benign thyroid nodule (not recorded which). Some clones in this sample may be carry-over from other donors' samples. The sample consisted of tumor tissue.

The CDR3 bases are TGTGCCAGCAGCCTACAGACAGCGTCACCCCTCCACTTT. As protein: CASSLQTASPLHF. V gene TRBV7-9 combines with J gene TRBJ1-6, with D possibly being TRBD1 (5 bases). This CDR3 is 13 amino acids long. Trimming took off 5 bases at V and 10 bases at J, with 12 bases between the two ends. Per germline, CDR1 SEHNR and CDR2 FQNEAQ (reference sequence).